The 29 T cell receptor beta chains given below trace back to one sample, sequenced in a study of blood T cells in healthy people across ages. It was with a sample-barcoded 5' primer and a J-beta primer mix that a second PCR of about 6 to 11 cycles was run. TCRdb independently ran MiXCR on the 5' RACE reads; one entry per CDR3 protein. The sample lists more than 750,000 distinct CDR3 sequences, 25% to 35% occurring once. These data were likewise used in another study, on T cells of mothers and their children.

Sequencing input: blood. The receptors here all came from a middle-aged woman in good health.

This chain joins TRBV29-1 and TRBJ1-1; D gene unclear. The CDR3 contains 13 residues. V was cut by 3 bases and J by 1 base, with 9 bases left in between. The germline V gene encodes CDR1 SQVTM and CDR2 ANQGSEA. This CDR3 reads CSVDKPRNTEAFF. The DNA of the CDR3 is TGCAGCGTTGACAAACCCCGGAACACTGAAGCTTTCTTT.

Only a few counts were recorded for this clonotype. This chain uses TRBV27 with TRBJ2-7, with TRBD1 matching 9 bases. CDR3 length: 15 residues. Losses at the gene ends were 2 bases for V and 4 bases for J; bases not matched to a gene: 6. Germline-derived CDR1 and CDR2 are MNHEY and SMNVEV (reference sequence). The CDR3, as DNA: TGTGCCAGCAGTTTAGCCCGGACAGGGGTTTACGAGCAGTACTTC. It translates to CASSLARTGVYEQYF.

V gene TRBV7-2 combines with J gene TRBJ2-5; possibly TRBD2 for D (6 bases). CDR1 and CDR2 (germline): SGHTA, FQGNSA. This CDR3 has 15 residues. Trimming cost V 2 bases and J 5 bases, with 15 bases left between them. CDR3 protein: CASSLLGGGRETQYF. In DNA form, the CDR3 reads TGTGCCAGCAGCTTATTGGGGGGAGGTCGGGAGACCCAGTACTTC. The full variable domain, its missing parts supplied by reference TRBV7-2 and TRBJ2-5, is GAGVSQSPSNKVTEKGKDVELRCDPISGHTALYWYRQSLGQGLEFLIYFQGNSAPDKSGLPSDRFSAERTGGSVSTLTIQRTQQEDSAVYLCASSLLGGGRETQYFGPGTRLLVL.

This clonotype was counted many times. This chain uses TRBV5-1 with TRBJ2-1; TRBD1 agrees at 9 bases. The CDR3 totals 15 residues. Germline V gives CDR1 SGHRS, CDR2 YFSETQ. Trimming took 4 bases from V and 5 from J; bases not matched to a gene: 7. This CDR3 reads CASSHRDRVHNEQFF. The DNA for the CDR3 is TGCGCCAGCAGCCACCGGGACAGGGTCCACAATGAGCAGTTCTTC.

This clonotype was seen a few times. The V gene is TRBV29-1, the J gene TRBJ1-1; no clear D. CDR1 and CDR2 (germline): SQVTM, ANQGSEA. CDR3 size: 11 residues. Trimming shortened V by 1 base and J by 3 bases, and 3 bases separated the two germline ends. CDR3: CSVEVYTEAFF. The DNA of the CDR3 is TGCAGCGTTGAAGTTTACACTGAAGCTTTCTTT.

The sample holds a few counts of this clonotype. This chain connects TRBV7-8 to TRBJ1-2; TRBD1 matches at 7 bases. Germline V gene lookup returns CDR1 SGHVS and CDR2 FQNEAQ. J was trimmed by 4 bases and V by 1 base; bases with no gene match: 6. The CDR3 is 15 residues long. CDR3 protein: CASSLVRDSPYGYTF. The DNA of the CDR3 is TGTGCCAGCAGCTTAGTGAGGGACAGTCCCTATGGCTACACCTTC.

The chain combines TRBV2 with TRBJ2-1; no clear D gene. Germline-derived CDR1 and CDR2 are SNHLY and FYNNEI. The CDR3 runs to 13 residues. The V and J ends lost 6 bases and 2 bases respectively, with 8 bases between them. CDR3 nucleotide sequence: TGTGCCAGCAGAGGGCTTACCTACAATGAGCAGTTCTTC. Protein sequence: CASRGLTYNEQFF. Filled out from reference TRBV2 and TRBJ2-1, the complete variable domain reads EPEVTQTPSHQVTQMGQEVILRCVPISNHLYFYWYRQILGQKVEFLVSFYNNEISEKSEIFDDQFSVERPDGSNFTLKIRSTKLEDSAMYFCASRGLTYNEQFFGPGTRLTVL.

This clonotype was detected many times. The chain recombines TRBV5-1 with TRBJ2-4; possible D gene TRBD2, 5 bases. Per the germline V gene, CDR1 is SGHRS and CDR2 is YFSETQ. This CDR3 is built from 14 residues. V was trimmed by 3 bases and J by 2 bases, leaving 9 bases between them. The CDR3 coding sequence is TGCGCCAGCAGCTCCGCCGGGACCAAAAACATTCAGTACTTC. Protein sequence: CASSSAGTKNIQYF.

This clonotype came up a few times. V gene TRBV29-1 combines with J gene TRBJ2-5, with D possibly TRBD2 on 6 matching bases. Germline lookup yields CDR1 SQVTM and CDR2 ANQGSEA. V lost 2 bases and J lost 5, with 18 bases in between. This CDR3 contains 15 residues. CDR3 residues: CSVESIGGVGETQYF. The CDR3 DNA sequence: TGCAGCGTTGAAAGTATTGGCGGGGTAGGGGAGACCCAGTACTTC.

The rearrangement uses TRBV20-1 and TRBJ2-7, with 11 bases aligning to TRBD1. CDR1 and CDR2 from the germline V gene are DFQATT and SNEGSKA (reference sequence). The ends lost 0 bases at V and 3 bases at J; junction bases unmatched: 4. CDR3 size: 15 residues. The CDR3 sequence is CSARDGGTGGYEQYF. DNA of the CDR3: TGCAGTGCTAGAGATGGGGGGACAGGGGGCTACGAGCAGTACTTC.

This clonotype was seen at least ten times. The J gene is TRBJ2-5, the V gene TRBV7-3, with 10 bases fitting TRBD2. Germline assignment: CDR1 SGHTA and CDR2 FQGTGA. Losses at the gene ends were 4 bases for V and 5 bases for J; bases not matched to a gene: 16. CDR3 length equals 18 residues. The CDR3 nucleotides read TGTGCCAGCAGCTCTAGGGGGCGGACTAGCGGATCTAGGGAGACCCAGTACTTC. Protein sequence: CASSSRGRTSGSRETQYF.

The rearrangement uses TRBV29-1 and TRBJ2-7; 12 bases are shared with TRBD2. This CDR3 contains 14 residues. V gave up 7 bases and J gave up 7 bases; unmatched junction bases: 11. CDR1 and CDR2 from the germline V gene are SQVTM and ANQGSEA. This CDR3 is CSANLAGGPNEQYF. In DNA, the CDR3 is TGCAGCGCGAACCTAGCGGGGGGGCCCAATGAGCAGTACTTC.

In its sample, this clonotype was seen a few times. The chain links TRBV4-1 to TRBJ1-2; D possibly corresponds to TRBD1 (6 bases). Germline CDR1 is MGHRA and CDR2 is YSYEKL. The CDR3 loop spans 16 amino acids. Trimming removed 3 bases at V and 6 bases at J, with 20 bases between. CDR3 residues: CASSHPRATGKNGYTF. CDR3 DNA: TGCGCCAGCAGCCACCCGCGAGCTACAGGGAAAAATGGCTACACCTTC.

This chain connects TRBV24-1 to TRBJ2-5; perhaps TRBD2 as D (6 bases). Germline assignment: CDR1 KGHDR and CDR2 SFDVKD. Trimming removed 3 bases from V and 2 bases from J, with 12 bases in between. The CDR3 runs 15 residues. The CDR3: CATSDGGAGQETQYF. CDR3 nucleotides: TGTGCCACCAGTGATGGGGGTGCGGGGCAAGAGACCCAGTACTTC.

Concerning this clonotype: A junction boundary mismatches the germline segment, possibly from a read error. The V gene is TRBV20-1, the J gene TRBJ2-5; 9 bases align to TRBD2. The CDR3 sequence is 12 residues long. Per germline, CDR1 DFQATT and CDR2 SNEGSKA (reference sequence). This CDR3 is CRASGVFNEQYF. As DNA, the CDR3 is TGCAGGGCTAGCGGGGTTTTCAATGAGCAGTACTTC.

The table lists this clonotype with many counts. The DNA of the CDR3 is TGTGCCAGCGCCAGAGCGGGGGGTGAGCAGTTCTTC. Its protein is CASARAGGEQFF. The chain combines TRBV27 with TRBJ2-1; 9 positions match TRBD2. CDR1 and CDR2 from the germline V gene are MNHEY and SMNVEV (reference sequence). The CDR3 is 12 amino acids. J lost 9 bases, V lost 8 bases, and 5 bases had no gene match.

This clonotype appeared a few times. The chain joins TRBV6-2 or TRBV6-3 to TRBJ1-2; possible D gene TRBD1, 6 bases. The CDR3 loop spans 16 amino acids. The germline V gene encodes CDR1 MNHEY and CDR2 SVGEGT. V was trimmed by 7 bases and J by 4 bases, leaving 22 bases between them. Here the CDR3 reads CASTTRDNPFFYGYTF. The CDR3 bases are TGTGCCAGCACTACCCGGGACAACCCCTTTTTCTATGGCTACACCTTC.

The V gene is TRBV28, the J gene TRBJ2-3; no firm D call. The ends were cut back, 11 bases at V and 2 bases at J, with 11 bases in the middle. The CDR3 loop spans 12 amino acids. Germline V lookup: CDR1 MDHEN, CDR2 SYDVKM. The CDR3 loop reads CASRADTDTQYF. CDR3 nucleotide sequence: TGTGCCTCTCGGGCGGACACAGATACGCAGTATTTT.

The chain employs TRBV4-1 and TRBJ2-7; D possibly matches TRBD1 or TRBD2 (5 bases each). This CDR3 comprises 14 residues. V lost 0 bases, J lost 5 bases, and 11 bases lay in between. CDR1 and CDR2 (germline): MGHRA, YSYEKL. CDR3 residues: CASSQEGDGDEQYF. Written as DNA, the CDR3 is TGCGCCAGCAGCCAAGAGGGGGACGGAGACGAGCAGTACTTC.

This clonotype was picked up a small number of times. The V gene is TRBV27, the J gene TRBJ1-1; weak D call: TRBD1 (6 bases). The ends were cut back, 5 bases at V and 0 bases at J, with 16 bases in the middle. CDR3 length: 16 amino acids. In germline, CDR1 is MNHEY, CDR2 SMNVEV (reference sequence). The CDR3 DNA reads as TGTGCCAGCAGTCTTCGACAGGAGTTTATGAACACTGAAGCTTTCTTT. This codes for CASSLRQEFMNTEAFF.

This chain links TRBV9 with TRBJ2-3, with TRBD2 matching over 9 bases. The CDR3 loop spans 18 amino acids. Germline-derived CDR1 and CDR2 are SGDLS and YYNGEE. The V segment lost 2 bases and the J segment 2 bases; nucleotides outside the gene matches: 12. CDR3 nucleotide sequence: TGTGCCAGCAGCGTCGAGGGAGCTAGCGGGGACCTCACAGATACGCAGTATTTT. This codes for CASSVEGASGDLTDTQYF.

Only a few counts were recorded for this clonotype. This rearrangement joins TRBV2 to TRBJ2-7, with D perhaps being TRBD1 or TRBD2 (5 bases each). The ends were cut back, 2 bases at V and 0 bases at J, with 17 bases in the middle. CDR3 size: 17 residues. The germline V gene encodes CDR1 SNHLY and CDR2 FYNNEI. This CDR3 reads CASSEMGDRFISYEQYF. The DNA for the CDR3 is TGTGCCAGCAGTGAAATGGGGGACCGATTCATCTCCTACGAGCAGTACTTC.

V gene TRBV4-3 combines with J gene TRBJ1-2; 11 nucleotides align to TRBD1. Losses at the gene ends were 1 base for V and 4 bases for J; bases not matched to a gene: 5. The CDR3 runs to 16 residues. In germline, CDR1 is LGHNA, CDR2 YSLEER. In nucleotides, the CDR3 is TGCGCCAGCAGCCAAGCCCTCGGGACAGGGGGCTATGGCTACACCTTC. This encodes CASSQALGTGGYGYTF.

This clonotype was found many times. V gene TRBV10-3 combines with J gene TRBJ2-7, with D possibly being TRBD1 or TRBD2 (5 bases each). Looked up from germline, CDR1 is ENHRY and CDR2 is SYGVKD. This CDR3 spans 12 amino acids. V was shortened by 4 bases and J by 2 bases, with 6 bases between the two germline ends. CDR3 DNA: TGTGCCATCAGTGGGGGGACCTACGAGCAGTACTTC. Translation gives CAISGGTYEQYF.

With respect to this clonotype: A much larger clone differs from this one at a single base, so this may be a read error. CDR3 DNA sequence: TGTGCCAGCAGTCGGGACAGGGGGCTGGGCTCCTACGAGCAGTTCTTC. Its protein product is CASSRDRGLGSYEQFF. The chain is built from TRBV28 and TRBJ2-1; 12 positions match TRBD1. This CDR3 is 16 amino acids long. CDR1 is MDHEN and CDR2 is SYDVKM in the germline V gene. V was pared by 5 bases and J by 10 bases, with 12 bases of the junction left unmatched.

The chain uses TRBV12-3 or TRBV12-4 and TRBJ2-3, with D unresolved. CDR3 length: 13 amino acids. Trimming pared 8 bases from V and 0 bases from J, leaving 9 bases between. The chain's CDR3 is CASRDTSTDTQYF. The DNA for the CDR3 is TGTGCCAGCCGTGACACGAGCACAGATACGCAGTATTTT.

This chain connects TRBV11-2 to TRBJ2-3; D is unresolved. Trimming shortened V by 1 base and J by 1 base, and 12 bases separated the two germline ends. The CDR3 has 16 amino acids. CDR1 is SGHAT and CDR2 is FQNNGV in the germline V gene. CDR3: CASSLAATGRTDTQYF. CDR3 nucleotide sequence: TGTGCCAGCAGCTTAGCGGCGACTGGGCGCACAGATACGCAGTATTTT.

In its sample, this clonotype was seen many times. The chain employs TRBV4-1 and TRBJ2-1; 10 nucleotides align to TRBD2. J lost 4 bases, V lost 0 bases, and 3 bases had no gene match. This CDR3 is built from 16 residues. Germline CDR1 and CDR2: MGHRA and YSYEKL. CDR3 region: CASSQDPSGGYNEQFF. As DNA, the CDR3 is TGCGCCAGCAGCCAAGATCCTAGCGGGGGTTACAATGAGCAGTTCTTC.

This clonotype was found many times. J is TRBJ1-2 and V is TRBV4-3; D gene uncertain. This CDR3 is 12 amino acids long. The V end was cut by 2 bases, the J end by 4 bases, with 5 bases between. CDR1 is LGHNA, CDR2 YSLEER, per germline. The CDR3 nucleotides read TGCGCCAGCAGCCAACCCCCCTATGGCTACACCTTC. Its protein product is CASSQPPYGYTF.